This TCR beta chain was profiled in a study of PD-1 blockade in classical Hodgkin lymphoma. Whole-study findings and limits: No one has yet defined what causes the repertoire differences, which may be disease activity or prior therapy. Patients with a complete response exhibited baseline diversity comparable to newly diagnosed patients. At C4D1, TCR diversity had climbed significantly for CD4+ cells, though not for CD8+ cells.

As concerns this clone: The target antigen is unknown.

After removal of 4 bases from V and 7 bases from J, the junction contained 7 bases not matched to a gene. The CDR3 length is 15 residues. CDR1 is LNHDA and CDR2 is SQIVND in the germline V gene (reference sequence). Sequenced by immunoSEQ multiplex PCR; TCRdb stores in-frame clones only, minus some. The repertoire holds roughly 100,000 clones, with about 89% as singletons. Every patient had relapsed following autologous stem cell transplantation, and cohorts differed in brentuximab vedotin exposure. The chain is built from TRBV19 and TRBJ1-6, with 7 bases that match TRBD1. The TCR was taken from a human donor with classical Hodgkin lymphoma. Here the sequenced sample was peripheral blood mononuclear cells (PBMCs), taken before the second cycle of nivolumab. The CDR3 bases are TGTGCCAGTAGTACAGCGGGGACAGTGAATTCACCCCTCCACTTT. It codes for CASSTAGTVNSPLHF. The full variable domain, completed using reference TRBV19 and TRBJ1-6, is DGGITQSPKYLFRKEGQNVTLSCEQNLNHDAMYWYRQDPGQGLRLIYYSQIVNDFQKGDIAEGYSVSREKKESFPLTVTSAQKNPTAFYLCASSTAGTVNSPLHFGNGTRLTVT.